This section outlines one TCR beta chain sequence together with its context. The target antigen is unknown. Every isolated RNA sample was fully reverse transcribed, so sequencing captured expressed TCRB transcripts. Naive, central memory and regulatory T cell samples produced a mean of approximately 3.9 million reads. Here immunoSEQ multiplex PCR was the method, and the copy in TCRdb shows in-frame clones only, minus some. The repertoire includes about 700,000 clones, around an eighth of them detected once, and approximately 0.021% sits in the top ten. This sample is drawn from a study of beta chain features in type 1 diabetes. Study findings and constraints: Among all four CD4+ subsets, Type 1 diabetes patients had TCRB CDR3s that were moderately but significantly shorter. Diminished insertions and augmented deletions at VDJ junctions characterized type 1 diabetes patients.

The germline CDR1 and CDR2 sequences are MDHEN and SYDVKM. Between the trimmed V and J ends, which lost 2 bases and 7 bases, there was a span of 8 bases. The CDR3 consists of 12 residues. CD4+ naive, central memory, regulatory and stem cell-like memory subsets were isolated by sorting on CD45RO/CCR7/CD25/CD127/CD95/CD27. This sequence was found in a man younger than 35 with type 1 diabetes. Source material: naive CD4+ T cells from blood. The rearrangement joins TRBV28 to TRBJ1-1, with a possible D match to TRBD1 (5 bases). The CDR3 coding sequence is TGTGCCAGCAGTTTAGGGGGACGTGAAGCTTTCTTT. Translating it yields CASSLGGREAFF.